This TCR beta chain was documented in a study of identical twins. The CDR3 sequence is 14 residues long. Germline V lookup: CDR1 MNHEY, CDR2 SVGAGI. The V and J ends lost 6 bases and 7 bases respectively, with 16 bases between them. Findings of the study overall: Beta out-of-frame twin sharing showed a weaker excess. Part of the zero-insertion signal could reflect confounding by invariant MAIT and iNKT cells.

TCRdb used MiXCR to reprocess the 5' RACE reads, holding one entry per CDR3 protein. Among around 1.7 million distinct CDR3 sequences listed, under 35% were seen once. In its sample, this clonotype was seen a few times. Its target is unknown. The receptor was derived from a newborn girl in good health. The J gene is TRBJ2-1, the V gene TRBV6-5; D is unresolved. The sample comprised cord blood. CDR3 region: CASRPPLLGNEQFF. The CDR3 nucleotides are TGTGCCAGCAGGCCACCCCTTTTAGGTAATGAGCAGTTCTTC.